The sequence of this T cell receptor beta chain was determined in a study of blood T cells in healthy people across ages (dated by TCRdb to about 2015). In terms of the full investigation: In model experiments, template switching captured roughly one uniquely barcoded TCR beta cDNA molecule for every two T cells. Two additional independent replicas of 1 million unique cDNA reads from the same blood draw were analyzed for two donors (one aged 18 to 30 and one aged 80 or older). To track age-related changes in TCR beta repertoire diversity, the study relied on deep sequencing normalized with unique cDNA molecular identifiers. Donors of different ages were randomly distributed across sequencing lanes to avoid experimental bias. The donors were divided into four age groups: young (average around 16 years), middle-aged (approximately 41), aged (approximately 64) and long-lived (roughly 82).

For this clonotype: Its antigen is not yet known. No base quality information exists; no much larger clone differs at one position.

V sheds 2 bases and J sheds 4 bases, leaving 12 bases between their ends. The CDR3 runs 14 amino acids, cysteine and phenylalanine included. Kept here is only the CDR3 DNA, which spans 42 bases and is read in frame from base 1. Per the germline V gene, SGHTA is the CDR1 and FQGNSA is the CDR2. The library was produced with 5' RACE. A second PCR of about 6 to 11 cycles was performed with a sample-barcoded 5' primer and a J-beta primer mix. Each TCR beta cDNA molecule received a unique molecular identifier from a template-switch 5' adaptor carrying 12 random nucleotides. Each sample yielded at least 2.5 million CDR3-containing paired-end reads. All of the RNA was converted into first-strand cDNA using the Mint cDNA synthesis kit, with a TRBC-specific oligonucleotide serving as the primer. Following uracil-DNA glycosylase treatment, a first 18-cycle PCR with universal primers M1SS and BC2_uni_R was performed on all cDNA. In the paper's pipeline: Each sample was normalized by randomly selecting 1 million high-quality reads, each carrying a distinct molecular identifier. Reads with shared molecular identifiers were discarded instead of being binned into consensus sequences. CDR3 identification, clonotype clustering and error correction used MiTCR with a Q25 quality threshold and the strictest error-elimination algorithm. A nonparametric unseen species model with Euler transformation was used to estimate lower-bound total TCR beta diversity. TCRdb's own reprocessing of the public reads used fastp at Q25 and MiXCR and kept productive beta chains. One record per CDR3 amino acid sequence lists the most common genes and DNA. TCRdb's processing, not the authors' own work, is the source of the V and J calls. This sample holds around 2 million distinct CDR3 sequences; more than 35% were observed only once. Roughly 23% of the sample rests with the top ten.

What the work shows at the level of the full study, not this receptor alone: Estimates of total diversity based on one million sequenced T cells were regarded as lower bounds and as underestimates. Observed TCR beta diversity per million T cells fell roughly linearly with age, and a significant reduction was already apparent by age roughly 41. The long-lived group showed more naive CD4+ T cells, fewer expanded clones and increased TCR diversity than the aged group, suggesting age selection. There was a strong correlation between observed TCR beta diversity and the percentage of naive T cells measured by flow cytometry. Since profiling was done on bulk unsorted PBMCs, naive and antigen-experienced compartments could not be conclusively compared. The CMV infection status of donors was not known, potentially confounding age-related changes in expanded clonotypes.

Donors were a few dozen systemically healthy Caucasian individuals from Russia aged 6 to 90 years. Each donor gave 9 to 10 milliliters of peripheral blood, collected into EDTA-treated Vacutainer tubes. PBMCs were isolated by Ficoll-Paque density-gradient centrifugation, with at least 7 million obtained per sample. Total RNA, at least 6 micrograms per sample, was extracted from PBMCs with Trizol reagent. Naive CD45RAhigh/CD27high T cell percentages were measured by flow cytometry on a PBMC aliquot from every donor. This sequence was found in a human donor in good health. Here the chain combines TRBV7-2 and TRBJ2-7, with TRBD1 perhaps the D gene, on 6 matching bases. Sequenced: blood. The CDR3 protein sequence reads: CASSLLPQGYEQYF. The bases are TGTGCCAGCAGCTTACTCCCCCAGGGGTACGAGCAGTACTTC.